Listed below are T cell receptor beta chains from one sample, sequenced in a study of graft-versus-host responses after intestinal transplantation. The assay was immunoSEQ multiplex PCR, and TCRdb's table has in-frame clones only and misses some. The sample includes tens of thousands of clones, about 90% of them seen just once. No antigen is known for these receptors. The material was unstimulated CD8+ T cells sorted from spleen or lymph node cells, obtained before intestinal transplant. These receptors all come from a human donor who received an intestinal transplant. Both conserved end residues are part of each CDR3. A D gene is named only where the DNA matches it firmly. Only part of the rows carry a size: once, few, many, or a class if the clone is expanded.

clone_size	d_call	v_call	cdr3_length	j_call	cdr3_nt	cdr3_aa
.	.	TRBV2	16	TRBJ1-1	TGTGCCAGCAGTGAAGCGCTACAGGGATGGTTGGCTGAAGCTTTCTTT	CASSEALQGWLAEAFF
.	TRBD1	TRBV9	15	TRBJ2-2	TGTGCCAGCAGCGTAATCGGACAGGCTACCGGGGAGCTGTTTTTT	CASSVIGQATGELFF
.	.	TRBV27	15	TRBJ1-3	TGTGCCAGCAGTTTAGGGTCAGGGTCTGGAAACACCATATATTTT	CASSLGSGSGNTIYF
.	.	TRBV7-6	16	TRBJ2-3	TGTGCCAGCAGTTCCCCTCGGGGAGTGGGCACAGATACGCAGTATTTT	CASSSPRGVGTDTQYF
.	.	TRBV2	15	TRBJ1-3	TGTGCCAGCCTCGGGTCTCCAAGCTCTGGAAACACCATATATTTT	CASLGSPSSGNTIYF
.	.	TRBV9	15	TRBJ2-3	TGTGCCAGCAGCGGACCTCAGGGGGGCTCAGATACGCAGTATTTT	CASSGPQGGSDTQYF
once	.	TRBV11-1	16	TRBJ2-2	TGTGCCAGCAGCTTAGAGACGCAGGAGGGGACCGGGGAGCTGTTTTTT	CASSLETQEGTGELFF
.	TRBD1	TRBV27	15	TRBJ2-7	TGTGCCAGCAGTTTAAGCGACAGGGGGGCCTACGAGCAGTACTTC	CASSLSDRGAYEQYF
.	.	TRBV5-4	14	TRBJ1-1	TGTGCCAGCAGCTTGGTAGTCGGGGGAACTGAAGCTTTCTTT	CASSLVVGGTEAFF
.	TRBD1	TRBV6-1	17	TRBJ1-1	TGTGCCAGCAGTGAAGCCCCATGGACAGGACTGGGCACTGAAGCTTTCTTT	CASSEAPWTGLGTEAFF
.	.	TRBV11-2	14	TRBJ2-7	TGTGCCAGCAGCCCACGGACAGCCTCCTACGAGCAGTACTTC	CASSPRTASYEQYF
.	TRBD1	TRBV19	14	TRBJ1-2	TGTGCCAGTAGCAAGACAGGGGCGAACTATGGCTACACCTTC	CASSKTGANYGYTF
.	.	TRBV6-6	15	TRBJ1-2	TGTGCCAGCAGTTACGCCCAGGGGCCCAACTATGGCTACACCTTC	CASSYAQGPNYGYTF
.	TRBD1	TRBV6-1	14	TRBJ1-1	TGTGCCAGCAATGACAGGGGGCCGAACACTGAAGCTTTCTTT	CASNDRGPNTEAFF
once	TRBD2	TRBV4-1	16	TRBJ2-2	TGCGCCAGCAGCCCGACCGCGGGGGACGTTTTCGGGGAGCTGTTTTTT	CASSPTAGDVFGELFF
few	TRBD1	TRBV13	14	TRBJ1-6	TGTGCCAGCAGCTCCGGGACAGGCTATTCACCCCTCCACTTT	CASSSGTGYSPLHF